What follows are 12 T cell receptor beta chains derived from one specimen sequenced in a study of cytomegalovirus exposure and HLA in healthy donors. Primers: 60 Vbeta forward and 13 Jbeta reverse. Method: immunoSEQ multiplex PCR; TCRdb's copy keeps in-frame clones and lacks some. The sample lists 100,000 to 150,000 clones; 80% were seen once. Input material: PBMCs. Receptor source: a man aged 30 to 45 in good health and CMV-seropositive.

J is TRBJ2-5 and V is TRBV29-1; 12 bases line up with TRBD2. The V gene end was trimmed by 7 bases and the J gene end by 4 bases; junction bases not matched to a gene: 13. The germline V gene encodes CDR1 SQVTM and CDR2 ANQGSEA. CDR3 length: 16 amino acids. The CDR3 region has the DNA TGCAGCGGAACCCGCGGAACTAGCGGGGGGTCAGAGACCCAGTACTTC. Its translation: CSGTRGTSGGSETQYF.

The rearrangement uses TRBV18 and TRBJ2-7, with a possible D match to TRBD1 (6 bases). V gave up 4 bases and J gave up 6 bases, with 16 bases separating them. CDR1 KGHSH and CDR2 LQKENI come from the germline V gene. This CDR3 contains 14 residues. The CDR3 region is CASSRDQGTSEQYF. CDR3 coding DNA: TGTGCCAGCTCACGCGACCAGGGGACAAGCGAGCAGTACTTC.

The chain employs TRBV7-3 and TRBJ2-3; TRBD2 aligns across 12 bases. Germline V CDR1 and CDR2: SGHTA, FQGTGA. This CDR3 comprises 16 residues. V trimming: 5 bases; J trimming: 5 bases; junction bases outside the gene matches: 8. As DNA, the CDR3 is TGTGCCAGCAGCCTAGCGGGGGGGCTGAGTAGAGATACGCAGTATTTT. Protein: CASSLAGGLSRDTQYF. Supplemented by reference TRBV7-3 and TRBJ2-3, the full variable domain reads GAGVSQTPSNKVTEKGKYVELRCDPISGHTALYWYRQSLGQGPEFLIYFQGTGAADDSGLPNDRFFAVRPEGSVSTLKIQRTERGDSAVYLCASSLAGGLSRDTQYFGPGTRLTVL.

A few counts support this clone. The chain carries TRBV4-2 and TRBJ2-7; D call uncertain. Trimming removed 1 base from V and 7 bases from J, with 11 bases in between. The germline V gene has CDR1 LGHNA and CDR2 YNFKEQ. There are 13 residues in the CDR3. The CDR3 protein is CASSQAIDWEQYF. As DNA, the CDR3 is TGTGCCAGCAGCCAAGCAATAGACTGGGAGCAGTACTTC.

This chain connects TRBV15 to TRBJ1-1; tentatively, D is TRBD1 (6 bases). The CDR3 is 16 residues long. Trimming shortened V by 0 bases and J by 1 base, and 12 bases separated the two germline ends. Germline CDR1 LNHNV, CDR2 YYDKDF (reference sequence). CDR3 sequence reads: CATSRDLAGANTEAFF. The CDR3 DNA reads TGTGCCACCAGCAGAGATCTCGCGGGGGCGAACACTGAAGCTTTCTTT.

The gene calls are TRBV9 and TRBJ2-2; TRBD2 agrees at 11 bases. Unmatched junction bases numbered 5, after V lost 4 bases and J lost 0 bases. CDR1 and CDR2 (germline): SGDLS, YYNGEE. CDR3 length equals 17 residues. CDR3 in amino acids: CASSIRLAGTNTGELFF. The CDR3 DNA follows: TGTGCCAGCAGCATCCGACTAGCGGGGACGAACACCGGGGAGCTGTTTTTT.

The V call is TRBV12-5, the J call TRBJ2-3; TRBD1 agrees at 9 bases. CDR1 and CDR2 (germline): LGHNT, FRNRAP. The J segment lost 1 base and the V segment lost 2 bases, leaving 10 bases of the junction unmatched. CDR3 length: 18 residues. CDR3 protein: CASGLIPGTGRGTDTQYF. In nucleotides, the CDR3 is TGTGCTAGTGGTTTGATTCCCGGGACAGGGAGGGGCACAGATACGCAGTATTTT.

The gene calls are TRBV7-9 and TRBJ1-5; D is possibly TRBD1 (5 bases). V lost 5 bases, J lost 8 bases, and 22 bases lay in between. The CDR3 has 16 residues. Per germline, CDR1 SEHNR and CDR2 FQNEAQ (reference sequence). CDR3 DNA sequence: TGTGCCAGCAGCCCCGACAGCCCGCTGGGTAGTAAGCCCCAGCATTTT. Its translation: CASSPDSPLGSKPQHF.

This clone was recorded a few times. The chain combines TRBV2 with TRBJ2-2, with D perhaps TRBD1 (6 bases). The V end was cut by 3 bases, the J end by 2 bases, with 10 bases between. This CDR3 is 15 amino acids long. The germline V gene encodes CDR1 SNHLY and CDR2 FYNNEI. This CDR3 is CASSEQGLNTGELFF. The CDR3 DNA is TGTGCCAGCAGTGAGCAGGGGTTAAACACCGGGGAGCTGTTTTTT.

The chain links TRBV6-6 to TRBJ1-1; the match to TRBD1 covers 7 bases. The CDR3 spans 14 residues. Germline V CDR1 and CDR2: MNHNY, SVGAGI (reference sequence). V was clipped by 4 bases and J by 1 base; unmatched bases: 3. The CDR3 bases are TGTGCCAGCAGTTGGGGACAGTGGAACACTGAAGCTTTCTTT. The encoded protein is CASSWGQWNTEAFF.

This rearrangement joins TRBV28 to TRBJ2-3; the match to TRBD2 covers 7 bases. The CDR3 is 16 amino acids. Unmatched junction bases numbered 10, after V lost 5 bases and J lost 2 bases. Germline V gene lookup returns CDR1 MDHEN and CDR2 SYDVKM. The CDR3 sequence: CASSPFSGLPTDTQYF. In DNA form, the CDR3 reads TGTGCCAGCAGTCCATTCTCGGGACTACCCACAGATACGCAGTATTTT.

V usage is TRBV6-1 and J usage is TRBJ1-6; perhaps TRBD1 as D (6 bases). V was clipped by 7 bases and J by 7 bases, with 17 bases between them. Germline CDR1 MNHNS, CDR2 SASEGT. The CDR3 has 15 residues. The CDR3, as DNA: TGTGCCAGCACCGAGTCGGGACAAAGAAATTCACCCCTCCACTTT. Translated, it gives CASTESGQRNSPLHF.